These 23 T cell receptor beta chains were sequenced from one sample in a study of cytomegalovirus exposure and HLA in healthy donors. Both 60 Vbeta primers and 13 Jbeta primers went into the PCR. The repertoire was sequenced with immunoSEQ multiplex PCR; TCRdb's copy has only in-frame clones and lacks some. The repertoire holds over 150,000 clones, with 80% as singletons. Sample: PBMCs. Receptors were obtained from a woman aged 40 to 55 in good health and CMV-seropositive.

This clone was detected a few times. DNA for the CDR3: TGTGCCAGTTCCAGGGCGGGAACTGAAGCTTTCTTT. This codes for CASSRAGTEAFF. This sequence joins TRBV19 and TRBJ1-1; perhaps TRBD1 as D (5 bases). The CDR3 loop spans 12 amino acids. Looked up from germline, CDR1 is LNHDA and CDR2 is SQIVND (reference sequence). The germline V and J ends were trimmed by 8 bases and 5 bases, with 12 bases remaining between them.

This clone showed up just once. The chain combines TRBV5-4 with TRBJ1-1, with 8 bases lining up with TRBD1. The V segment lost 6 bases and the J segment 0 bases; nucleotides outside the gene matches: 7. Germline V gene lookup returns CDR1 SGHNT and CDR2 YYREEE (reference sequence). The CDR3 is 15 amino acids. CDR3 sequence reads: CASIGQGRVNTEAFF. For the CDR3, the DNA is TGTGCCAGCATAGGACAGGGAAGGGTGAACACTGAAGCTTTCTTT.

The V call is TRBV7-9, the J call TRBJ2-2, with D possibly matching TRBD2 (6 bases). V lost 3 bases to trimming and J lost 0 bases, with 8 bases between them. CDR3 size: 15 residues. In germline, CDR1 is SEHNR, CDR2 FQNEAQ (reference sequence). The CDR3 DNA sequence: TGTGCCAGCAGCTTGGGCGGGACGAACACCGGGGAGCTGTTTTTT. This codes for CASSLGGTNTGELFF.

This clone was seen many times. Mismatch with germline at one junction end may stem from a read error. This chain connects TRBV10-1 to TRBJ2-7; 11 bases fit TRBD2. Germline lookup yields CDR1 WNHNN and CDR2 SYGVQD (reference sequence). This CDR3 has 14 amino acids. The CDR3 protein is CASSAGTSGRAENF. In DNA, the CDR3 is TGCGCCAGCAGCGCCGGGACTAGCGGAAGAGCAGAGAACTTC.

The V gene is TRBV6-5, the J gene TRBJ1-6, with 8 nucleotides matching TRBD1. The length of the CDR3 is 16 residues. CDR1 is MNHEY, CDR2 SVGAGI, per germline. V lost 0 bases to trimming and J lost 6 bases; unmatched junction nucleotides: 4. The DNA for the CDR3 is TGTGCCAGCAGTTACTCGAGAGACAGGGGTAATTCACCCCTCCACTTT. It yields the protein CASSYSRDRGNSPLHF.

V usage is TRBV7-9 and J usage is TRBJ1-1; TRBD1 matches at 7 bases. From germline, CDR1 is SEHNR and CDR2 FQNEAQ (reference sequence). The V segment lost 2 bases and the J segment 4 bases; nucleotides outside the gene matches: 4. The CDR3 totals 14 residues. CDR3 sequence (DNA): TGTGCCAGCAGCTTAACACAGGGGTTCACTGAAGCTTTCTTT. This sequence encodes CASSLTQGFTEAFF.

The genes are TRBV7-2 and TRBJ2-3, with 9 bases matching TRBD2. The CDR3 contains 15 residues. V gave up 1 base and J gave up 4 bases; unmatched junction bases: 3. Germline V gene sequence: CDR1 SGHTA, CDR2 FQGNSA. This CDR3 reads CASSLVSGRSDTQYF. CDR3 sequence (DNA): TGTGCCAGCAGCTTAGTAAGCGGGAGGTCAGATACGCAGTATTTT.

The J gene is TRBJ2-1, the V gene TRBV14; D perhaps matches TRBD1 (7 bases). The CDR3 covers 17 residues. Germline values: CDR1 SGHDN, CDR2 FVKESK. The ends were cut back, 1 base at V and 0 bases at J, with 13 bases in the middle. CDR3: CASSQVEGASSYNEQFF. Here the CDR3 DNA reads TGTGCCAGCAGCCAAGTGGAGGGGGCCAGCTCCTACAATGAGCAGTTCTTC.

CDR3 nucleotides: TGTGCCAGCTCGGTGGTTAGCGGGACTAGCACAGATACGCAGTATTTT. Its translation is CASSVVSGTSTDTQYF. The chain couples TRBV18 to TRBJ2-3; 8 bases match TRBD2. This CDR3 is 16 amino acids long. Germline lookup yields CDR1 KGHSH and CDR2 LQKENI. V shed 6 bases, J shed 0 bases, and the junction held 8 bases outside the gene matches.

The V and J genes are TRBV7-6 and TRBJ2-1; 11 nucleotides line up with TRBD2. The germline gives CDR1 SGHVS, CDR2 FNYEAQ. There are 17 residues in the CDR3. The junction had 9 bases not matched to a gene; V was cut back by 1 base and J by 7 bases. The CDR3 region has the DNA TGTGCCAGCAGCTTAGGGACTAGCGGGTCTGCTCGGAATGAGCAGTTCTTC. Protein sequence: CASSLGTSGSARNEQFF.

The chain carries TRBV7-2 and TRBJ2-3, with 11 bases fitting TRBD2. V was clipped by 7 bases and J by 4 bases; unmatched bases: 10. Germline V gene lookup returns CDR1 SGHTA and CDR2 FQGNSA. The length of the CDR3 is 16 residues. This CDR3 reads CASTPGGSGRADTQYF. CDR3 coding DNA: TGTGCCAGCACCCCAGGGGGTAGCGGGAGGGCAGATACGCAGTATTTT.

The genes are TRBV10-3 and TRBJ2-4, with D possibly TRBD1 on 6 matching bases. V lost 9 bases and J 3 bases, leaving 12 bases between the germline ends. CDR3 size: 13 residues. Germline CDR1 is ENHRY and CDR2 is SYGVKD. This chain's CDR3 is CAIRDTSKNIQYF. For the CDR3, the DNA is TGTGCCATACGGGACACTAGCAAAAACATTCAGTACTTC.

The CDR3 bases are TGTGCCAGCAGTGAAACAGGGACTCTGACTCTTTACAGGGGAGAGACCCAGTACTTC. Translating it yields CASSETGTLTLYRGETQYF. This chain joins TRBV6-1 and TRBJ2-5, with D possibly being TRBD1 (7 bases). This CDR3 has 19 amino acids. Deletions cut 2 bases from V and 4 bases from J, with 26 bases between. Germline CDR1 MNHNS, CDR2 SASEGT.

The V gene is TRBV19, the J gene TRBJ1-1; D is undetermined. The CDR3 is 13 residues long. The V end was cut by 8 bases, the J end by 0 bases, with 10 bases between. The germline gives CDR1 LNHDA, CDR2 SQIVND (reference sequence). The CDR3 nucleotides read TGTGCCAGTTCAGATTCCTTGAACACTGAAGCTTTCTTT. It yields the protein CASSDSLNTEAFF.

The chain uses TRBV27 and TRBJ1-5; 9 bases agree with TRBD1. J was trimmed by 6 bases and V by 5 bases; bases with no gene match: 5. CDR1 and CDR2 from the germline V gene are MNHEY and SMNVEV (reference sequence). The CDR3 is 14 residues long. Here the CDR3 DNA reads TGTGCCAGCAGTGGGGGGACAGGGAGTCAGCCCCAGCATTTT. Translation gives CASSGGTGSQPQHF.

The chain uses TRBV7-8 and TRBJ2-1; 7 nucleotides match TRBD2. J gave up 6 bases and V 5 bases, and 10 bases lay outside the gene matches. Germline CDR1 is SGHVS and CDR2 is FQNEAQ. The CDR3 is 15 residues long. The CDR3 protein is CASSINVAGGNEQFF. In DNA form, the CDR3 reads TGTGCCAGCAGCATAAACGTAGCGGGTGGCAATGAGCAGTTCTTC.

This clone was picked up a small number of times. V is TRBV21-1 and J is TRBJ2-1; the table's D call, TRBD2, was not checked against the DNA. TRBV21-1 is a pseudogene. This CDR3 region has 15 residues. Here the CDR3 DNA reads TGTGCCAGCAGCTACCGGGAGGACCCTCATTTTGAGCAGTTCTTC. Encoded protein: CASSYREDPHFEQFF.

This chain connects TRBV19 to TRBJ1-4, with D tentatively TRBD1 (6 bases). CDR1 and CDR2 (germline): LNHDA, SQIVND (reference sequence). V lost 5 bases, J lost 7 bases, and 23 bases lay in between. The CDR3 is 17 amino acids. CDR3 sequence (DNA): TGTGCCAGTAGTCGGAGGGGGGGCGCAACAGAAAGTGAAAAACTGTTTTTT. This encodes CASSRRGGATESEKLFF. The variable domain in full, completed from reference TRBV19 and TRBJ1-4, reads DGGITQSPKYLFRKEGQNVTLSCEQNLNHDAMYWYRQDPGQGLRLIYYSQIVNDFQKGDIAEGYSVSREKKESFPLTVTSAQKNPTAFYLCASSRRGGATESEKLFFGSGTQLSVL.

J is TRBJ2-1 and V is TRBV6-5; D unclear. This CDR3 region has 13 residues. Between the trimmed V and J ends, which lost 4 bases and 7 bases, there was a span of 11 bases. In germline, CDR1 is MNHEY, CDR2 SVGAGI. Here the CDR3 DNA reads TGTGCCAGCAGTTCCTACAGTGAGAATGAGCAGTTCTTC. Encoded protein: CASSSYSENEQFF.

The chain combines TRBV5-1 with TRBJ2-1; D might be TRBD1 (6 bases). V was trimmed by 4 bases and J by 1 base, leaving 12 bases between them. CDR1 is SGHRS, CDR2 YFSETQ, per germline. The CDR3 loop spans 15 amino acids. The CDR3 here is CASSVTGKSYNEQFF. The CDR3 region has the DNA TGCGCCAGCAGCGTCACAGGGAAATCCTACAATGAGCAGTTCTTC.

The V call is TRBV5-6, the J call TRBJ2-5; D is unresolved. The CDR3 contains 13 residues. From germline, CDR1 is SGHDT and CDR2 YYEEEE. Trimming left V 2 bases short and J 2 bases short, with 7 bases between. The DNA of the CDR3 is TGTGCCAGCAGCTTTGTCAGTCAAGAGACCCAGTACTTC. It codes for CASSFVSQETQYF.

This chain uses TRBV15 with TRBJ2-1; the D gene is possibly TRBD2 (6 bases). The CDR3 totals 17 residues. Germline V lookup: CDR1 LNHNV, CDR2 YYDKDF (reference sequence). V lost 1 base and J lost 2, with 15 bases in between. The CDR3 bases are TGTGCCACCAGCAGAGGCTCTTTAGCGGTACCCTACAATGAGCAGTTCTTC. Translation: CATSRGSLAVPYNEQFF.

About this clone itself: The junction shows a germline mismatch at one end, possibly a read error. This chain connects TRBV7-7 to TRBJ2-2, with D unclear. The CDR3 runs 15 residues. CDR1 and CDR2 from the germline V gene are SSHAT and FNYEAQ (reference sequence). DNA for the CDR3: TGTGCTAGCAGCCCACTTACGTCGAACACCGGGGAGCTGTTTTTT. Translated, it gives CASSPLTSNTGELFF.